Listed below are T cell receptor beta chains from one sample, sequenced in a study of T cells in Graves' hyperthyroidism and ophthalmopathy. Using its own MiXCR run on the multiplex PCR reads, TCRdb lists one record per CDR3 protein. The table lists hundreds of thousands of distinct CDR3 sequences, about 45% of them singletons. The sample consisted of peripheral blood or thyroid tissue (not recorded which). The receptors come from an adult man with Graves' disease, either hyperthyroidism or ophthalmopathy (not recorded which). CDR3s include the opening cysteine and the closing phenylalanine or tryptophan. D genes are given only for firm matches. Part of the rows lack a size; the others show once, few, many or a class for expanded clones.

TRBD1	few	TRBV7-8	TRBJ1-2	CASSLRSGTGASANYGYTF	TGTGCCAGCAGCTTAAGATCGGGGACAGGGGCCAGCGCCAACTATGGCTACACCTTC
NA	NA	TRBV19	TRBJ1-1	CASSRDVLNTEAFF	TGTGCCAGTAGTAGGGACGTCTTGAACACTGAAGCTTTCTTT
NA	many	TRBV2	TRBJ1-1	CATKTASEAFF	TGTGCCACCAAAACAGCCAGTGAAGCTTTCTTT
NA	NA	TRBV2	TRBJ2-7	CASSEAAGEQYF	TGTGCCAGCAGTGAAGCTGCAGGGGAGCAGTACTTC
TRBD1	NA	TRBV20-1	TRBJ1-5	CSASRKTGGQPQHF	TGCAGTGCTAGCCGTAAGACAGGGGGTCAGCCCCAGCATTTT
TRBD2	NA	TRBV24-1	TRBJ2-7	CAPAGVYEQYF	TGTGCCCCAGCGGGAGTCTACGAGCAGTACTTC
TRBD2	NA	TRBV7-3	TRBJ2-7	CASSTPGGASGRNEQYF	TGTGCCAGCAGCACCCCCGGAGGGGCTAGCGGGAGGAACGAGCAGTACTTC
NA	many	TRBV10-1	TRBJ2-5	CASSEVRTETKETQYF	TGCGCCAGCAGTGAAGTAAGAACTGAGACAAAAGAGACCCAGTACTTC
TRBD1	NA	TRBV2	TRBJ2-7	CASSEGGQGFYEQYF	TGTGCCAGCAGTGAAGGGGGACAGGGATTTTACGAGCAGTACTTC
TRBD1	NA	TRBV7-8	TRBJ2-7	CASSLGGTGVFEQYF	TGTGCCAGCAGCTTAGGCGGGACAGGGGTATTCGAGCAGTACTTC
NA	NA	TRBV11-1	TRBJ1-3	CASSSPLDTIYF	TGTGCCAGCAGCTCTCCCCTTGACACCATATATTTT
NA	NA	TRBV19	TRBJ2-2	CASSQDGRELFF	TGTGCCAGTAGTCAAGACGGGAGGGAGCTGTTTTTT
TRBD1	few	TRBV2	TRBJ1-5	CASSYRTGWDNQPQHF	TGTGCCAGCAGTTACCGGACAGGGTGGGACAATCAGCCCCAGCATTTT
NA	few	TRBV5-6	TRBJ1-2	CASSPGPRYGYTF	TGTGCCAGCTCACCCGGACCGCGCTATGGCTACACCTTC